This is a list of T cell receptor beta chains from one sample in a study of OX40 agonist ivuxolimab in advanced cancers. Using immunoSEQ multiplex PCR, the repertoire was profiled, and TCRdb retains in-frame clones only, with some absent. Altogether approximately 99,000 clones are present, 85% to 95% being singletons, with the ten largest covering 0.66%. The material was CD4+ or CD8+ T cells sorted from blood, obtained in a trial of the OX40 agonist ivuxolimab. The receptors stem from an adult with an advanced solid tumor such as melanoma, head and neck, liver or kidney cancer. Each CDR3 is given with its conserved first and last residue. Fields, in order: J gene, V gene, D gene, clone size, CDR3 protein, CDR3 DNA. A D gene is named only where the DNA matches it firmly. Rows may omit the clone size; those that give it use once, few, many or a size class.

j_gene: TRBJ1-5; v_gene: TRBV5-1; d_gene: TRBD1; abundance: few; CDR3aa: CASSEGQGPPQHF; CDR3nt: TGCGCCAGCAGCGAGGGACAGGGTCCGCCCCAGCATTTT
j_gene: TRBJ1-4; v_gene: TRBV7-9; d_gene: TRBD1; abundance: NA; CDR3aa: CASSLGQGPGEKLFF; CDR3nt: TGTGCCAGCAGCTTAGGACAGGGGCCAGGAGAAAAACTGTTTTTT
j_gene: TRBJ1-3; v_gene: TRBV15; d_gene: NA; abundance: NA; CDR3aa: CATSRQGGGNTIYF; CDR3nt: TGTGCCACCAGCAGACAGGGAGGTGGAAACACCATATATTTT
j_gene: TRBJ2-1; v_gene: TRBV15; d_gene: NA; abundance: NA; CDR3aa: CATSRDQHGEQFF; CDR3nt: TGTGCCACCAGCAGAGATCAGCATGGTGAGCAGTTCTTC
j_gene: TRBJ1-1; v_gene: TRBV5-1; d_gene: NA; abundance: NA; CDR3aa: CASSLKTNTEAFF; CDR3nt: TGCGCCAGCAGCTTGAAGACGAACACTGAAGCTTTCTTT
j_gene: TRBJ2-5; v_gene: TRBV7-3; d_gene: TRBD2; abundance: NA; CDR3aa: CASSLTSGAGETQYF; CDR3nt: TGTGCCAGCAGCTTAACTAGCGGGGCGGGGGAGACCCAGTACTTC
j_gene: TRBJ2-5; v_gene: TRBV7-2; d_gene: NA; abundance: NA; CDR3aa: CASFTGEQETQYF; CDR3nt: TGTGCCAGCTTCACGGGGGAACAAGAGACCCAGTACTTC
j_gene: TRBJ1-5; v_gene: TRBV6-5; d_gene: TRBD1; abundance: NA; CDR3aa: CASSPTENRGQPQHF; CDR3nt: TGTGCCAGCAGCCCGACAGAAAACAGGGGACAGCCCCAGCATTTT
j_gene: TRBJ2-1; v_gene: TRBV5-1; d_gene: NA; abundance: NA; CDR3aa: CASSLAPGEFNEQFF; CDR3nt: TGCGCCAGCAGCTTGGCCCCGGGAGAGTTCAATGAGCAGTTCTTC
j_gene: TRBJ1-4; v_gene: TRBV6-1; d_gene: NA; abundance: NA; CDR3aa: CASSPREGVNEKLFF; CDR3nt: TGTGCCAGCAGCCCACGCGAGGGGGTCAATGAAAAACTGTTTTTT
j_gene: TRBJ2-5; v_gene: TRBV5-4; d_gene: NA; abundance: NA; CDR3aa: CASSLGGDQETQYF; CDR3nt: TGTGCCAGCAGCTTGGGGGGCGACCAAGAGACCCAGTACTTC
j_gene: TRBJ2-1; v_gene: TRBV6-1; d_gene: TRBD1; abundance: NA; CDR3aa: CASGTGINEQFF; CDR3nt: TGTGCTTCAGGGACAGGAATTAATGAGCAGTTCTTC
j_gene: TRBJ2-5; v_gene: TRBV28; d_gene: TRBD1; abundance: few; CDR3aa: CASSQTGGMETQYF; CDR3nt: TGTGCCAGCAGTCAAACAGGGGGTATGGAGACCCAGTACTTC
j_gene: TRBJ2-2; v_gene: TRBV10-3; d_gene: TRBD1; abundance: NA; CDR3aa: CASGTGPGELFF; CDR3nt: TGTGCCTCCGGGACAGGGCCCGGGGAGCTGTTTTTT
j_gene: TRBJ1-4; v_gene: TRBV4-1; d_gene: NA; abundance: once; CDR3aa: CASSQVGGEKLFF; CDR3nt: TGCGCCAGCAGCCAAGTGGGAGGGGAAAAACTGTTTTTT
j_gene: TRBJ1-5; v_gene: TRBV6-1; d_gene: NA; abundance: NA; CDR3aa: CASRDPYNQPQHF; CDR3nt: TGTGCCAGCAGAGACCCTTACAATCAGCCCCAGCATTTT
j_gene: TRBJ1-4; v_gene: TRBV30; d_gene: NA; abundance: NA; CDR3aa: CAWDPRGEKLFF; CDR3nt: TGTGCCTGGGACCCTCGGGGGGAAAAACTGTTTTTT
j_gene: TRBJ2-3; v_gene: TRBV7-9; d_gene: NA; abundance: NA; CDR3aa: CASSFIQGTDTQYF; CDR3nt: TGTGCCAGCAGCTTTATCCAGGGCACAGATACGCAGTATTTT
j_gene: TRBJ2-2; v_gene: TRBV5-4; d_gene: TRBD2; abundance: NA; CDR3aa: CASSFPGLAGANTGELFF; CDR3nt: TGTGCCAGCAGCTTCCCGGGACTAGCGGGCGCGAACACCGGGGAGCTGTTTTTT
j_gene: TRBJ2-7; v_gene: TRBV18; d_gene: NA; abundance: NA; CDR3aa: CASSPSLQGYEQYF; CDR3nt: TGTGCCAGCTCACCATCCCTTCAGGGCTACGAGCAGTACTTC
j_gene: TRBJ1-1; v_gene: TRBV7-9; d_gene: TRBD1; abundance: NA; CDR3aa: CASCKTGQGDEAFF; CDR3nt: TGTGCCAGCTGTAAGACGGGACAGGGAGATGAAGCTTTCTTT
j_gene: TRBJ2-7; v_gene: TRBV30; d_gene: NA; abundance: NA; CDR3aa: CAWRRRAGSYEQYF; CDR3nt: TGTGCCTGGAGAAGACGGGCAGGGTCCTACGAGCAGTACTTC
j_gene: TRBJ2-3; v_gene: TRBV7-3; d_gene: TRBD2; abundance: NA; CDR3aa: CASSLSGGNTQYF; CDR3nt: TGTGCCAGCAGCTTAAGCGGGGGAAATACGCAGTATTTT
j_gene: TRBJ2-1; v_gene: TRBV11-3; d_gene: TRBD1; abundance: NA; CDR3aa: CASSLGGTGGVREQFF; CDR3nt: TGTGCCAGCAGCTTAGGGGGCACAGGGGGCGTCAGGGAGCAGTTCTTC
j_gene: TRBJ2-7; v_gene: TRBV6-1; d_gene: TRBD1; abundance: NA; CDR3aa: CASSRDRGYEQYF; CDR3nt: TGTGCCAGCAGCCGGGACAGGGGCTACGAGCAGTACTTC
j_gene: TRBJ2-7; v_gene: TRBV11-3; d_gene: NA; abundance: NA; CDR3aa: CASSYTYEQYF; CDR3nt: TGTGCCAGCAGCTACACTTACGAGCAGTACTTC
j_gene: TRBJ2-2; v_gene: TRBV5-1; d_gene: NA; abundance: NA; CDR3aa: CASSLVVDSGELFF; CDR3nt: TGCGCCAGCAGCTTGGTAGTTGACTCCGGGGAGCTGTTTTTT
j_gene: TRBJ2-2; v_gene: TRBV5-4; d_gene: TRBD2; abundance: NA; CDR3aa: CASSPVGASGVTGELFF; CDR3nt: TGTGCCAGCAGCCCCGTTGGGGCTAGCGGAGTCACCGGGGAGCTGTTTTTT
j_gene: TRBJ2-7; v_gene: TRBV6-5; d_gene: TRBD1; abundance: NA; CDR3aa: CASSYSAGGYEQYF; CDR3nt: TGTGCCAGCAGTTACTCGGCAGGGGGCTACGAGCAGTACTTC
j_gene: TRBJ2-3; v_gene: TRBV20-1; d_gene: NA; abundance: NA; CDR3aa: CSARSKDTQYF; CDR3nt: TGCAGTGCTAGAAGTAAAGATACGCAGTATTTT
j_gene: TRBJ1-5; v_gene: TRBV19; d_gene: NA; abundance: once; CDR3aa: CATRVSNQPQHF; CDR3nt: TGTGCCACAAGGGTCTCCAATCAGCCCCAGCATTTT
j_gene: TRBJ1-2; v_gene: TRBV6-5; d_gene: NA; abundance: NA; CDR3aa: CASIGAHQRYGYTF; CDR3nt: TGTGCCAGCATTGGGGCCCACCAACGCTATGGCTACACCTTC
j_gene: TRBJ2-7; v_gene: TRBV5-1; d_gene: NA; abundance: few; CDR3aa: CASSREGGRAYEQYF; CDR3nt: TGCGCCAGCAGCAGGGAGGGGGGACGCGCTTACGAGCAGTACTTC
j_gene: TRBJ2-2; v_gene: TRBV5-6; d_gene: NA; abundance: NA; CDR3aa: CASSKRGYTGELFF; CDR3nt: TGTGCCAGCTCAAAACGGGGGTACACCGGGGAGCTGTTTTTT
j_gene: TRBJ2-7; v_gene: TRBV11-3; d_gene: NA; abundance: NA; CDR3aa: CASERSGTIYEQYF; CDR3nt: TGTGCCAGCGAAAGGAGCGGGACAATCTACGAGCAGTACTTC
j_gene: TRBJ2-5; v_gene: TRBV6-4; d_gene: NA; abundance: once; CDR3aa: CASRKLWGQETQYF; CDR3nt: TGTGCCAGCAGGAAGCTTTGGGGCCAAGAGACCCAGTACTTC
j_gene: TRBJ1-4; v_gene: TRBV5-1; d_gene: TRBD1; abundance: NA; CDR3aa: CASSLERGQYEKLFF; CDR3nt: TGCGCCAGCAGCTTGGAGAGGGGGCAGTATGAAAAACTGTTTTTT
j_gene: TRBJ2-5; v_gene: TRBV7-9; d_gene: NA; abundance: NA; CDR3aa: CASIPPVGDQETQYF; CDR3nt: TGTGCCAGCATCCCCCCGGTTGGGGATCAAGAGACCCAGTACTTC
j_gene: TRBJ1-4; v_gene: TRBV9; d_gene: TRBD1; abundance: NA; CDR3aa: CASSLTDRGLDEKLFF; CDR3nt: TGTGCCAGCAGCCTTACAGACAGGGGGCTAGATGAAAAACTGTTTTTT
j_gene: TRBJ2-7; v_gene: TRBV30; d_gene: NA; abundance: NA; CDR3aa: CAWSHIFGGYEQYF; CDR3nt: TGTGCCTGGAGCCATATCTTTGGGGGTTACGAGCAGTACTTC
j_gene: TRBJ1-2; v_gene: TRBV6-5; d_gene: NA; abundance: NA; CDR3aa: CANAPASYGYTF; CDR3nt: TGTGCCAACGCCCCAGCCTCTTATGGCTACACCTTC
j_gene: TRBJ1-1; v_gene: TRBV10-3; d_gene: NA; abundance: NA; CDR3aa: CATQGNTEAFF; CDR3nt: TGTGCCACCCAGGGGAACACTGAAGCTTTCTTT
j_gene: TRBJ2-1; v_gene: TRBV19; d_gene: TRBD2; abundance: NA; CDR3aa: CASSIEPSGNEQFF; CDR3nt: TGTGCCAGTAGTATCGAGCCTAGCGGCAATGAGCAGTTCTTC
j_gene: TRBJ1-5; v_gene: TRBV28; d_gene: NA; abundance: NA; CDR3aa: CASSFGGYQPQHF; CDR3nt: TGTGCCAGCAGTTTTGGGGGGTATCAGCCCCAGCATTTT
j_gene: TRBJ2-2; v_gene: TRBV10-1; d_gene: NA; abundance: few; CDR3aa: CASSPDRTGELFF; CDR3nt: TGCGCCAGCAGTCCCGACCGCACCGGGGAGCTGTTTTTT
j_gene: TRBJ1-2; v_gene: TRBV14; d_gene: NA; abundance: once; CDR3aa: CASSQALTGTGYTF; CDR3nt: TGTGCCAGCAGCCAAGCTTTGACTGGGACTGGCTACACCTTC
j_gene: TRBJ1-3; v_gene: TRBV5-5; d_gene: TRBD1; abundance: NA; CDR3aa: CASSELTGRSGNTIYF; CDR3nt: TGTGCCAGCAGCGAACTGACAGGGCGCTCTGGAAACACCATATATTTT
j_gene: TRBJ2-7; v_gene: TRBV7-3; d_gene: TRBD1; abundance: once; CDR3aa: CASSFGTGSYEQYF; CDR3nt: TGTGCCAGCAGCTTCGGGACAGGGAGTTACGAGCAGTACTTC
j_gene: TRBJ2-7; v_gene: TRBV7-8; d_gene: NA; abundance: NA; CDR3aa: CASSQPGPTIYEQYF; CDR3nt: TGTGCCAGCAGCCAACCAGGGCCAACCATCTACGAGCAGTACTTC